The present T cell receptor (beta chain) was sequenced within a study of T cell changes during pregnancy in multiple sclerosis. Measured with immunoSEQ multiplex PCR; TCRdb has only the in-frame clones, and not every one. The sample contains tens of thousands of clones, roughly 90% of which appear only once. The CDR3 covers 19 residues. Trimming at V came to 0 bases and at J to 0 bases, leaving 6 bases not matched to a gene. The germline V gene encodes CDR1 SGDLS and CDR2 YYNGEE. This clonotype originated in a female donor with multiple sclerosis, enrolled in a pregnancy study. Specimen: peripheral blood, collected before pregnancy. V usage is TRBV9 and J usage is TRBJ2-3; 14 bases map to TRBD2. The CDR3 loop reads CASSVDGTSGGLSTDTQYF. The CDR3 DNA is TGTGCCAGCAGCGTAGATGGGACTAGCGGGGGCCTTAGCACAGATACGCAGTATTTT.